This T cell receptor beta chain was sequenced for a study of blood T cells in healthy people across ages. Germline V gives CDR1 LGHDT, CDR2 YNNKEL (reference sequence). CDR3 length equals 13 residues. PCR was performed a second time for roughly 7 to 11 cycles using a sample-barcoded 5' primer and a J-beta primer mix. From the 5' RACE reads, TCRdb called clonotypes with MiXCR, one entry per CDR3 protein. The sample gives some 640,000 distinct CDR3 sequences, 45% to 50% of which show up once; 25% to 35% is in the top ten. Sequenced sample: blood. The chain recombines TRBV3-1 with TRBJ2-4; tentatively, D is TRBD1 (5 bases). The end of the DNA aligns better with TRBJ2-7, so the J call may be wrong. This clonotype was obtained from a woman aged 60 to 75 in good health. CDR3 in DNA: TGTGCCAGCAGCCACCCTGGACACAACGAGCAGTACTTC. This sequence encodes CASSHPGHNEQYF.